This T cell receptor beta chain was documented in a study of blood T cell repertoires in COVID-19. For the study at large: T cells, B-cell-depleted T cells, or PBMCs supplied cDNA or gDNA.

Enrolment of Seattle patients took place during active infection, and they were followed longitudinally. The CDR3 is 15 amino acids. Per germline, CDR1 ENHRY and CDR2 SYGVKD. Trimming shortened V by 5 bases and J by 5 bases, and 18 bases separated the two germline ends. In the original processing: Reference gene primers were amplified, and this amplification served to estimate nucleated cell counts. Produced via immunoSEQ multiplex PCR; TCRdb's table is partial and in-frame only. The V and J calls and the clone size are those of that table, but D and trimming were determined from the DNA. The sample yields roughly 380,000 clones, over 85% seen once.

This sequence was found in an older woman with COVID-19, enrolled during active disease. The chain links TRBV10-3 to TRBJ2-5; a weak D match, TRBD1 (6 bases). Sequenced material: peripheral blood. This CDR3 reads CAISNGGQWGETQYF. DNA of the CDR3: TGTGCCATCAGTAACGGCGGACAGTGGGGGGAGACCCAGTACTTC.